This T cell receptor beta chain was sequenced during a study of blood T cells in healthy people across ages. Sample-barcoded 5' priming and a J-beta primer mix drove a second PCR of about 7 to 12 cycles. A single record per CDR3 protein comes from TCRdb applying MiXCR to the 5' RACE reads. The top ten clones hold approximately 11% of a sample with 1.5 million to 2 million distinct CDR3 sequences, 30% to 35% of them seen once. Germline loops: CDR1 DFQATT, CDR2 SNEGSKA (reference sequence). The V end lost 6 bases, the J end lost 6 bases, and 11 bases lay between the germline ends. The CDR3 sequence is 11 residues long.

The genes are TRBV20-1 and TRBJ1-2; D is undetermined. Material: blood. The TCR originated in a woman aged 25-40 years in good health. DNA for the CDR3: TGCAGTGCGATTTTTGTTGATGGCTACACCTTC. Translation: CSAIFVDGYTF.